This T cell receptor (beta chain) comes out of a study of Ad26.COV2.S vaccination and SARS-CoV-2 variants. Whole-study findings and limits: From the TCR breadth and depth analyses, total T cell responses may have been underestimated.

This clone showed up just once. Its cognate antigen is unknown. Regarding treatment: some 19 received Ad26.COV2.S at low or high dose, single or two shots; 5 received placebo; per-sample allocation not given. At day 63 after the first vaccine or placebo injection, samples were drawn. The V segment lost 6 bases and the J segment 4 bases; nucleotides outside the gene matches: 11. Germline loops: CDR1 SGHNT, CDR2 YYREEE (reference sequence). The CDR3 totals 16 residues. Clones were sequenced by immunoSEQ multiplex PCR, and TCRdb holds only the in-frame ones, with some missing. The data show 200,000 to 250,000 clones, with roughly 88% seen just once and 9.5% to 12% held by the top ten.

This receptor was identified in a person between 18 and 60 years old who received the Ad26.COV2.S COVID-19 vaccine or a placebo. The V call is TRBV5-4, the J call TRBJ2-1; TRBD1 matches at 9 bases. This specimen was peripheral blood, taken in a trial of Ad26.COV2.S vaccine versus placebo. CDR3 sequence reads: CASNPRGDRAYNEQFF. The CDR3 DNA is TGTGCCAGCAACCCTCGAGGGGACAGGGCTTACAATGAGCAGTTCTTC. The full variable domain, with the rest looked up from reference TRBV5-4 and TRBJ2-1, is ETGVTQSPTHLIKTRGQQVTLRCSSQSGHNTVSWYQQALGQGPQFIFQYYREEENGRGNFPPRFSGLQFPNYSSELNVNALELDDSALYLCASNPRGDRAYNEQFFGPGTRLTVL.